This entry describes one T cell receptor (beta chain). Its antigen remains unidentified. No qualities accompany the bases; no much larger clone lies one base away. The time point label, read with the paper, signifies: cells obtained before transplantation from donor or recipient. CD3+CD4+ and CD3+CD8+ populations were FACS-sorted from unstimulated pre-transplant donor and recipient cells taken from spleen or lymph nodes. These data are taken from a study of graft-versus-host responses after intestinal transplantation (dated by TCRdb to the early 2020s). For the study in its entirety: Multivisceral, liver-intestinal, or isolated intestinal transplants were received by the recipients. Rather than going through the commercial service, samples from a few later patients were sequenced in-house on an Illumina MiSeq and processed with MiXCR. A peak of at least 4% donor T cells among recipient peripheral blood mononuclear cells was the definition used for donor T cell macrochimerism. Anti-thymocyte globulin induction was given to all recipients, followed by maintenance tacrolimus and steroids for two to four years. To identify alloreactive clones, pre-transplant mixed lymphocyte reaction products were sequenced and then compared with unstimulated pre-transplant donor and recipient T cells. Graft-versus-host and host-versus-graft alloreactive T cell clones were tracked in the graft, circulation and bone marrow after intestinal transplantation using bulk TCR-beta CDR3 sequencing. The cohort enrolled about two dozen intestinal transplant recipients, one of whom was a retransplant, and a few patients without pretransplant specimens were excluded.

Summary of the overall study and its limitations: In the allografts of patients with donor T cell macrochimerism, GvH to HvG T cell clonal ratios were high. The conclusions were limited by the relatively low number and heterogeneity of the intestinal transplant patients. Early after transplant, peak levels of circulating GvH clones were associated with declines in HvG clones. GvH clones turned up in recipient bone marrow, with some appearing earlier in ileal mucosa or blood, a pattern consistent with an intestinal mucosal origin.

Receptor amplification or capture employed the immunoSEQ multiplex PCR assay. For most patients, genomic DNA was isolated using the Qiagen DNeasy Blood and Tissue Kit and was shipped frozen to Adaptive Biotechnologies for TCR sequencing. For most patients, genomic DNA was subjected to high-throughput TCR-beta CDR3 sequencing by Adaptive Biotechnologies. The authors processed their data as follows. Adaptive's ImmunoSEQ software supplied the TCR sequencing data for 18 patients, while MiXCR and VDJtools were used to process a few other patients. To correct CD4 versus CD8 sorting errors, sequences present in both subsets at a frequency ratio below 5:1 were removed. CDR3 nucleotide sequences shared between donor and recipient were removed because the origin of such sequences could not be assigned. To be classed as alloreactive, a clone needed at least 2-fold expansion over unstimulated cells and a minimum CFSE-low frequency of 0.002% (template counts) or 0.001% (read counts). Mappable clones were those detected in sequenced pre-transplant spleen, lymph node, or MLR CFSE-low populations of the donor or recipient. The cumulative frequency of alloreactive clones was calculated as a percentage of all sequences, weighted by copy number. Imported from immuneACCESS, the table was reduced by TCRdb to in-frame sequences with V and J called. These copies leave out some clones; in studies compared against another copy, an unresolved V gene accounts for under half, and the cause of the remainder is not known. From that table come the V and J calls and clone size; the DNA was used to work out D and trimming. The sample table contains some 93,000 clones; only one count was recorded for 91% of them. 0.4% to 0.5% of the sample comes from the top ten.

This receptor was taken from a human donor who received an intestinal transplant. Sequences were derived from unstimulated CD8+ T cells sorted from spleen or lymph node cells, sampled before intestinal transplant.

The CDR3 loop reads CASSYSQGVNTEAFF. The sequenced DNA: TGTGCCAGCAGTTATTCTCAGGGTGTGAACACTGAAGCTTTCTTT. The chain couples TRBV6-5 to TRBJ1-1; tentative D gene TRBD1, with 5 bases matching. CDR1 and CDR2 (MNHEY, SVGAGI) derive from the germline V gene. The CDR3 spans 15 residues, from the cysteine through the phenylalanine. Only the CDR3 region is kept as DNA, spanning 45 bases read in frame from base 1. V loses 3 bases, J loses 0 bases, and the germline ends lie 11 bases apart.